The 12 T cell receptor beta chains below come from one sample, sequenced in a study of blood T cell repertoires in COVID-19. The assay was immunoSEQ multiplex PCR, and TCRdb's table has in-frame clones only and misses some. Of 210,000 or so clones listed, approximately 82% were seen once; the top ten hold under 3%. Sequenced input: peripheral blood. The source is a man over 45 with active or convalescent COVID-19.

J is TRBJ1-2 and V is TRBV18; possible D gene TRBD1, 6 bases. The CDR3 extends over 14 amino acids. The germline V gene encodes CDR1 KGHSH and CDR2 LQKENI. Trimming removed 3 bases from V and 6 bases from J, with 14 bases in between. As DNA, the CDR3 is TGTGCCAGCTCACCGAAAGGGGGAAATCATGGCTACACCTTC. It specifies CASSPKGGNHGYTF.

The V and J genes are TRBV7-2 and TRBJ2-2, with 13 bases that match TRBD2. J lost 8 bases, V lost 3 bases, and 3 bases had no gene match. The CDR3 has 15 residues. Germline V gene lookup returns CDR1 SGHTA and CDR2 FQGNSA. The CDR3 reads CASSLGLAGTGELFF. The CDR3 nucleotides read TGTGCCAGCAGCTTGGGACTAGCGGGGACTGGGGAGCTGTTTTTT.

The chain combines TRBV27 with TRBJ1-4; D gene unclear. The CDR3 is 14 amino acids. Germline-derived CDR1 and CDR2 are MNHEY and SMNVEV (reference sequence). Trimming took 2 bases from V and 7 from J, leaving 11 bases between them. The CDR3 DNA is TGTGCCAGCAGTTTAACATCAGCGCGTGAAAAACTGTTTTTT. This sequence encodes CASSLTSAREKLFF.

The chain links TRBV5-4 to TRBJ2-3; the D gene is possibly TRBD2 (7 bases). The CDR3 has 15 amino acids. V lost 2 bases to trimming and J lost 5 bases, with 15 bases between them. The V gene's germline CDR1 is SGHNT and CDR2 YYREEE (reference sequence). CDR3 in amino acids: CASSFGGAFGDTQYF. CDR3 sequence (DNA): TGTGCCAGCAGCTTTGGGGGGGCATTCGGAGATACGCAGTATTTT.

This sequence joins TRBV10-1 and TRBJ2-7, with 12 positions matching TRBD2. The germline V gene encodes CDR1 WNHNN and CDR2 SYGVQD (reference sequence). V shed 4 bases and J 3 bases; nucleotides not matched to a gene: 7. CDR3 length equals 16 residues. The CDR3 region is CASSGPLAGGIYEQYF. The CDR3 DNA reads TGCGCCAGCAGTGGGCCACTAGCGGGAGGCATCTACGAGCAGTACTTC.

This chain links TRBV10-2 with TRBJ1-2; TRBD1 aligns across 7 bases. Germline V lookup: CDR1 WSHSY, CDR2 SAAADI. V trimming: 2 bases; J trimming: 5 bases; junction bases outside the gene matches: 2. The CDR3 contains 13 residues. In DNA, the CDR3 is TGCGCCAGCAGTGAGGACAGGGCATATGGCTACACCTTC. Amino acid sequence: CASSEDRAYGYTF.

The V and J genes are TRBV7-3 and TRBJ2-1, with 7 bases that match TRBD2. V lost 5 bases and J lost 5; bases outside the gene matches: 9. This CDR3 is built from 15 residues. In germline, CDR1 is SGHTA, CDR2 FQGTGA. In DNA, the CDR3 is TGTGCCAGCAGCGCACAAGCGGGACCTGACAATGAGCAGTTCTTC. Its translation is CASSAQAGPDNEQFF. The variable domain in full, with the rest retrieved from reference TRBV7-3 and TRBJ2-1, is GAGVSQTPSNKVTEKGKYVELRCDPISGHTALYWYRQSLGQGPEFLIYFQGTGAADDSGLPNDRFFAVRPEGSVSTLKIQRTERGDSAVYLCASSAQAGPDNEQFFGPGTRLTVL.

This chain uses TRBV4-2 with TRBJ2-4; D is possibly TRBD2 (6 bases). CDR1 LGHNA and CDR2 YNFKEQ come from the germline V gene. V lost 0 bases and J lost 8, with 14 bases in between. This CDR3 contains 15 residues. This chain's CDR3 is CASSQEGRSGDIQYF. CDR3 DNA sequence: TGTGCCAGCAGCCAAGAGGGACGTTCGGGAGACATTCAGTACTTC.

This clone appeared a few times. V usage is TRBV7-9 and J usage is TRBJ1-5; TRBD1 aligns across 7 bases. CDR3 size: 15 residues. CDR1 SEHNR and CDR2 FQNEAQ come from the germline V gene (reference sequence). V dropped 3 bases and J dropped 2; count of bases not matched to a gene: 4. CDR3 sequence reads: CASSFEGAGNQPQHF. The CDR3, as DNA: TGTGCCAGCAGCTTTGAGGGGGCAGGCAATCAGCCCCAGCATTTT.

The V call is TRBV7-2, the J call TRBJ1-2, with 8 positions matching TRBD1. Germline assignment: CDR1 SGHTA and CDR2 FQGNSA. This CDR3 region has 11 residues. V trimming: 1 base; J trimming: 11 bases; junction bases outside the gene matches: 0. DNA of the CDR3: TGTGCCAGCAGCTTAGGGGACAGGTACACCTTC. Translation: CASSLGDRYTF.

This chain uses TRBV10-2 with TRBJ2-5; the match to TRBD1 covers 8 bases. Germline V gene lookup returns CDR1 WSHSY and CDR2 SAAADI. The V and J ends lost 7 bases and 4 bases, in that order; junction bases with no gene match: 11. The CDR3 totals 15 residues. The CDR3 DNA reads TGCGCCAGCAACCCAGCAGGGGGCTTCGGAGAGACCCAGTACTTC. It translates to CASNPAGGFGETQYF.

The CDR3 DNA reads TGTGCCAGCAGTGACTCGGAAGCGTCGGATACGCAGTATTTT. Residues: CASSDSEASDTQYF. The chain uses TRBV6-4 and TRBJ2-3; D uncertain. Trimming cost V 0 bases and J 6 bases, with 10 bases left between them. The germline CDR1 and CDR2 sequences are MRHNA and SNTAGT. CDR3 size: 14 residues.